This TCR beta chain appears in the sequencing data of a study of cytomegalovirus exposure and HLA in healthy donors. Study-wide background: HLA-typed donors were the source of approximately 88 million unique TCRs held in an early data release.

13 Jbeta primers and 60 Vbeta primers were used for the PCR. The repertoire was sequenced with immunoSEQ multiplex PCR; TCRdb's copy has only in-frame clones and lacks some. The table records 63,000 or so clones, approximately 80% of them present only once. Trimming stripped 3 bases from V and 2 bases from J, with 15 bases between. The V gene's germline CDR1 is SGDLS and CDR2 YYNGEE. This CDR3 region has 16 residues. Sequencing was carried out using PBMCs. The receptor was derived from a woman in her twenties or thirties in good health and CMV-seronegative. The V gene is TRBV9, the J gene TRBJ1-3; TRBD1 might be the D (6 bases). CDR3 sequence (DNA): TGTGCCAGCAGCGCGCTAGGGGGTGTAACTGGAAACACCATATATTTT. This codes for CASSALGGVTGNTIYF.